The sequence of this T cell receptor (beta chain) was determined in a study of blood T cells in healthy people across ages. The study's findings and limits: Lack of knowledge of donor CMV status possibly confounded expanded clonotype changes. A strong correlation was seen between TCR beta diversity and naive T cell percentage. The long-lived group displayed more naive CD4+ cells, plus higher diversity, than the aged donors did.

Healthy Caucasian individuals from Russia aged about 6 to 100 served as donors. This CDR3 is built from 15 residues. V was trimmed by 2 bases and J by 5 bases, leaving 11 bases between them. Germline CDR1 SGHRS, CDR2 YFSETQ. A second PCR of 7 to 11 cycles used a sample-barcoded 5' primer and a J-beta primer mix. MiXCR, run by TCRdb on the 5' RACE reads, gives a single entry per CDR3 protein. Here the sample spans approximately 680,000 distinct CDR3 sequences, about 32% being singletons. This clonotype was counted ten times or more. Antigen specificity is unknown. The TCR sequence derives from an elderly woman in good health. Sequencing was performed on blood. The chain recombines TRBV5-1 with TRBJ2-6, with D maybe TRBD2 (6 bases). The CDR3: CASSLSGDWANVLTF. CDR3 bases: TGCGCCAGCAGCTTATCGGGGGACTGGGCCAACGTCCTGACTTTC.